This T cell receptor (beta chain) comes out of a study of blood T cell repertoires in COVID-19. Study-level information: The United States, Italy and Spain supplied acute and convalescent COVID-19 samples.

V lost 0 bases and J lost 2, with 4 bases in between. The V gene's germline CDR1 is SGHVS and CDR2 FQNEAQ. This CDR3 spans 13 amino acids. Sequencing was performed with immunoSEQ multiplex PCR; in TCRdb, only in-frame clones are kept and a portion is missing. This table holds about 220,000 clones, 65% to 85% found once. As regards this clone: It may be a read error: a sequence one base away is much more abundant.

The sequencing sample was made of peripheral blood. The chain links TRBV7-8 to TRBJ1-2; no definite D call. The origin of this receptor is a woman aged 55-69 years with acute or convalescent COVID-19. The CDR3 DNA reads TGTGCCAGCAGCTTAGCTCAGAACTATGGCTACACCTTC. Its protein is CASSLAQNYGYTF.